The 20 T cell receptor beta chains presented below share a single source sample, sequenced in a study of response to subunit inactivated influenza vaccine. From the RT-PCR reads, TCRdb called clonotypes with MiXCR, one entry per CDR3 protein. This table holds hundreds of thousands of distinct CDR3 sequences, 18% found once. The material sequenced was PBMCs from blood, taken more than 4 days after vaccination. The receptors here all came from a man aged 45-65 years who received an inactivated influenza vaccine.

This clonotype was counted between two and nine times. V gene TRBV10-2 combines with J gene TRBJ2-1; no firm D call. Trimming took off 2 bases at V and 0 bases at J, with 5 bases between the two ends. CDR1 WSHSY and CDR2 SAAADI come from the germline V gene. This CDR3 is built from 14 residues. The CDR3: CASSEISSYNEQFF. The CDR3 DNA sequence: TGCGCCAGCAGTGAGATTAGCTCCTACAATGAGCAGTTCTTC.

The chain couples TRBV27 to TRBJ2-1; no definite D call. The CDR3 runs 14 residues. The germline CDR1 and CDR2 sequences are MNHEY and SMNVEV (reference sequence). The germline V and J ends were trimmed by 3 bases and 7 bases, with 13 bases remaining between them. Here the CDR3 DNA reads TGTGCCAGCAGTTTCGATCGGTTACGTAATGAGCAGTTCTTC. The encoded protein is CASSFDRLRNEQFF.

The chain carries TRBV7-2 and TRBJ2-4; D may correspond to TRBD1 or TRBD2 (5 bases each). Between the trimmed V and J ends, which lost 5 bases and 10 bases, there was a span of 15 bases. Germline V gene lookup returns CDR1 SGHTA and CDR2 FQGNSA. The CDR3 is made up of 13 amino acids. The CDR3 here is CASSRGLTGIQYF. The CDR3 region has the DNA TGTGCCAGCAGCCGGGGCCTTACGGGTATTCAGTACTTC.

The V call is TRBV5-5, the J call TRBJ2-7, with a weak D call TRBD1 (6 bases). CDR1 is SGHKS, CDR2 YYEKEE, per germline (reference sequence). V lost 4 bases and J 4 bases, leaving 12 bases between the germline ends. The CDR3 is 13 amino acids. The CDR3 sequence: CASSPWTEYEQYF. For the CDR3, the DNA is TGTGCCAGCAGCCCATGGACAGAGTACGAGCAGTACTTC.

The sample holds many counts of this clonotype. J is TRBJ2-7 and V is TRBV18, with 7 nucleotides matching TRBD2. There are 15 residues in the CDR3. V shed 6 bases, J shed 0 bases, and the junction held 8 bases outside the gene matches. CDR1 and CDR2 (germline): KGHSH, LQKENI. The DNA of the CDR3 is TGTGCCAGCTCGGGAGGGGAGTTGAGCTCCTACGAGCAGTACTTC. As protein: CASSGGELSSYEQYF.

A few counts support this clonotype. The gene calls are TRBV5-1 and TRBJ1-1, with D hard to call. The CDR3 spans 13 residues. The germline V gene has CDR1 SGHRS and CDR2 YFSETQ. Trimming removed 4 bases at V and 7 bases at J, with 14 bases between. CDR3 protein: CASSAGPTNEAFF. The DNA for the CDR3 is TGCGCCAGCAGCGCCGGACCCACGAATGAAGCTTTCTTT.

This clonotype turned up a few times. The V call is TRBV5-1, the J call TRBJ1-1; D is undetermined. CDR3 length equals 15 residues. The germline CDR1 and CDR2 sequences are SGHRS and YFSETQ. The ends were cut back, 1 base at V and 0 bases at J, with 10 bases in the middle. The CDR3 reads CASSLSQEMNTEAFF. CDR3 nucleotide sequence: TGCGCCAGCAGCTTGAGTCAGGAGATGAACACTGAAGCTTTCTTT.

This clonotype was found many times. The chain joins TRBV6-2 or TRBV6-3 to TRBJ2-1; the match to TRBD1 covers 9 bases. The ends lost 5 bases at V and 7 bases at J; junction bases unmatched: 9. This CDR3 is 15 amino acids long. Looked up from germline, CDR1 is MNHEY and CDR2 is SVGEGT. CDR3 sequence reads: CASSSPGTGTNEQFF. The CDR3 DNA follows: TGTGCCAGCAGTAGTCCCGGGACAGGGACGAATGAGCAGTTCTTC.

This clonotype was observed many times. The CDR3 DNA reads TGTGCCAGCAGCGTTAACCCAGAAGAGACCCAGTACTTC. Protein: CASSVNPEETQYF. The genes are TRBV9 and TRBJ2-5; no definite D call. The CDR3 loop spans 13 amino acids. V was cut by 2 bases and J by 3 bases, with 8 bases left in between. Germline loops: CDR1 SGDLS, CDR2 YYNGEE.

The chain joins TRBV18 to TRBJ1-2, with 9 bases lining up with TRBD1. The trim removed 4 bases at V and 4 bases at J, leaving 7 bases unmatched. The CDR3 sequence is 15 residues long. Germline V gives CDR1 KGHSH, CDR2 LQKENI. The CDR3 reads CASSLPGTGPYGYTF. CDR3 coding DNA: TGTGCCAGCTCACTTCCGGGGACAGGGCCCTATGGCTACACCTTC.

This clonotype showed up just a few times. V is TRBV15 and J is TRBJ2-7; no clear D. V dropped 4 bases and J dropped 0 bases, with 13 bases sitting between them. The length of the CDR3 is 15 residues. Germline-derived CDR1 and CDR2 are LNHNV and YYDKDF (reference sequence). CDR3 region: CATSILGGSSYEQYF. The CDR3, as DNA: TGTGCCACCAGCATACTGGGCGGTAGCTCCTACGAGCAGTACTTC.

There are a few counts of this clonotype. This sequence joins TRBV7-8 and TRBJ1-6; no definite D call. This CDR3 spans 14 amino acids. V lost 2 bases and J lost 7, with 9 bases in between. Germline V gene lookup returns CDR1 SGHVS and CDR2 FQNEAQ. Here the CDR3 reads CASSLRMGNSPLHF. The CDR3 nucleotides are TGTGCCAGCAGCTTACGGATGGGAAATTCACCCCTCCACTTT.

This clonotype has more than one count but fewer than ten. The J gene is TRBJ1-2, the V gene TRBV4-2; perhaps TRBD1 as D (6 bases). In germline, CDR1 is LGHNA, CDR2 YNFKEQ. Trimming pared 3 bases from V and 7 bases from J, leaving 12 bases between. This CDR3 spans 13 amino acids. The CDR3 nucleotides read TGTGCCAGCAGCCAGGGGGCGGTGTCTGGCTACACCTTC. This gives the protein CASSQGAVSGYTF.

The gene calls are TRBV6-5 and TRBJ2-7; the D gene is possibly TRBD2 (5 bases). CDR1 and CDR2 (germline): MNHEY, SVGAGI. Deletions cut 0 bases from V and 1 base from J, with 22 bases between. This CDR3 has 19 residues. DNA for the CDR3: TGTGCCAGCAGTTACTCGAGACTCTTACGTTCCGGGAAGTCCTACGAGCAGTACTTC. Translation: CASSYSRLLRSGKSYEQYF.

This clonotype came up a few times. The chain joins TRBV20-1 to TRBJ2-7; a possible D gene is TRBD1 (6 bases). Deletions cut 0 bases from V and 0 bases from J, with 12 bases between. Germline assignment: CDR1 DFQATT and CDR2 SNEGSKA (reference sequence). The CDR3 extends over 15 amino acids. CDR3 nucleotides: TGCAGTGCTAGAGACGGGACATCTCCCTCCTACGAGCAGTACTTC. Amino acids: CSARDGTSPSYEQYF.

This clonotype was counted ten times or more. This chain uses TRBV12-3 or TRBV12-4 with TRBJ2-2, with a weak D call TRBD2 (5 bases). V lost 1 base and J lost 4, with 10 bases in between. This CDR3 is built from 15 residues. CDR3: CASSLVSGSTGELFF. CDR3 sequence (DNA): TGTGCCAGCAGTTTAGTCTCGGGGAGCACCGGGGAGCTGTTTTTT.

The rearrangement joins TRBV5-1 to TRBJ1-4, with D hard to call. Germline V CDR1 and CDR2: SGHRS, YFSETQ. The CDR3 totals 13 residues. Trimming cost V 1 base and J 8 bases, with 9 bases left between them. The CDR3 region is CASSLRSGEKLFF. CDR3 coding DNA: TGCGCCAGCAGCTTGCGATCCGGGGAAAAACTGTTTTTT.

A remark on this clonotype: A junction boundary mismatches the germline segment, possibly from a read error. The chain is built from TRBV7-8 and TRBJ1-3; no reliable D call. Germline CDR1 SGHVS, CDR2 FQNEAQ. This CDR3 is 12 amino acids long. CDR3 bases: TGTGCCAGCAGCCCCACGGGAATCACCATATATTTT. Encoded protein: CASSPTGITIYF.

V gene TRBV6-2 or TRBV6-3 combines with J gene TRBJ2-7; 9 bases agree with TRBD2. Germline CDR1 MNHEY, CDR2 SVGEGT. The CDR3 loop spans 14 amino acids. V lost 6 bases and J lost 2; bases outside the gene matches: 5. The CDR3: CASRGSGGPYEQYF. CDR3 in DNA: TGTGCCAGCAGAGGTAGCGGGGGACCCTACGAGCAGTACTTC.

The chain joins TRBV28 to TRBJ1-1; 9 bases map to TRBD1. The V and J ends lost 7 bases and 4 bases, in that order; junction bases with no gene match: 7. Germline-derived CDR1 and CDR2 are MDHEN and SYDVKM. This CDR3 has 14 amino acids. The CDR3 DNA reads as TGTGCCAGCACCTCACAGGGGGCGATCACTGAAGCTTTCTTT. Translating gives CASTSQGAITEAFF.